The next 24 T cell receptor beta chains were all read from a single sample in a study of shared clonotypes between healthy human individuals. Naive CD8 populations comprised CD45RO-negative cells positively selected for CCR7, excluding terminally differentiated effector memory CD45RA+ cells. Only in-frame clones appear in the TCRdb table, and some are missing; sequencing was by immunoSEQ multiplex PCR. Of around 600,000 clones in the sample, roughly 98% are singletons; the top ten hold 0.3%. Sequenced input: naive CD8+ T cells sorted from blood. These receptors were obtained from a man aged 25-40 years in good health.

This chain links TRBV6-5 with TRBJ2-2; D remains unclear. This CDR3 region has 15 residues. The germline gives CDR1 MNHEY, CDR2 SVGAGI. The V and J ends lost 5 bases and 10 bases respectively, with 20 bases between them. In DNA form, the CDR3 reads TGTGCCAGCAGTCCCGATTCGGCCAAGTCACCGGAGCTGTTTTTT. It codes for CASSPDSAKSPELFF.

V is TRBV4-3 and J is TRBJ2-7; TRBD1 matches at 10 bases. The germline gives CDR1 LGHNA, CDR2 YSLEER. The CDR3 runs 14 residues. J was trimmed by 3 bases and V by 4 bases; bases with no gene match: 3. The CDR3 protein is CASSPGQGGYEQYF. In DNA form, the CDR3 reads TGCGCCAGCAGCCCAGGACAGGGGGGCTACGAGCAGTACTTC.

The chain is built from TRBV10-1 and TRBJ2-7; 7 positions agree with TRBD2. Germline V gene data show CDR1 as WNHNN and CDR2 as SYGVQD (reference sequence). The CDR3 totals 16 residues. V lost 3 bases to trimming and J lost 3 bases; unmatched junction nucleotides: 11. Here the CDR3 reads CASSESLAGEVYEQYF. Here the CDR3 DNA reads TGCGCCAGCAGTGAATCCCTCGCGGGAGAGGTCTACGAGCAGTACTTC.

V and J are TRBV27 and TRBJ2-7; no clear D gene. The CDR3 length is 13 residues. Germline CDR1 reads MNHEY; CDR2 reads SMNVEV (reference sequence). The V and J ends lost 0 bases and 4 bases respectively, with 7 bases between them. CDR3 sequence reads: CASSLSPGYEQYF. Written as DNA, the CDR3 is TGTGCCAGCAGTTTATCCCCCGGGTACGAGCAGTACTTC.

The chain recombines TRBV6-1 with TRBJ2-7, with D possibly being TRBD1 (6 bases). Trimming pared 3 bases from V and 3 bases from J, leaving 15 bases between. Germline CDR1 and CDR2: MNHNS and SASEGT. The CDR3 loop spans 15 amino acids. CDR3 loop: CASSETTGNDYEQYF. CDR3 in DNA: TGTGCCAGCAGTGAGACGACAGGAAACGACTACGAGCAGTACTTC.

V usage is TRBV27 and J usage is TRBJ2-2, with D tentatively TRBD1 (6 bases). V dropped 3 bases and J dropped 0 bases, with 8 bases sitting between them. This CDR3 is built from 15 residues. Germline CDR1 and CDR2: MNHEY and SMNVEV (reference sequence). In DNA, the CDR3 is TGTGCCAGCAGTTTCGAGGGGGCGAACACCGGGGAGCTGTTTTTT. Amino acid sequence: CASSFEGANTGELFF.

The rearrangement joins TRBV28 to TRBJ2-2, with 9 bases lining up with TRBD2. The CDR3 spans 16 residues. V was clipped by 3 bases and J by 3 bases; unmatched bases: 5. The germline V gene has CDR1 MDHEN and CDR2 SYDVKM. The CDR3 reads CASSFLASGDTGELFF. The CDR3 region has the DNA TGTGCCAGCAGTTTTCTGGCTAGCGGGGACACCGGGGAGCTGTTTTTT.

This chain links TRBV19 with TRBJ1-4, with D possibly being TRBD1 (6 bases). V was trimmed by 3 bases and J by 5 bases, leaving 13 bases between them. Germline values: CDR1 LNHDA, CDR2 SQIVND (reference sequence). CDR3 size: 15 residues. The CDR3 loop is CASSILWTENEKLFF. DNA for the CDR3: TGTGCCAGTAGTATCCTCTGGACAGAAAATGAAAAACTGTTTTTT.

The gene calls are TRBV6-1 and TRBJ2-3; D might be TRBD2 (6 bases). This CDR3 contains 15 residues. The germline V and J ends were trimmed by 3 bases and 2 bases, with 12 bases remaining between them. Germline V gene data show CDR1 as MNHNS and CDR2 as SASEGT. The CDR3 DNA reads TGTGCCAGCAGTGACGGGCCGGGACTCACAGATACGCAGTATTTT. This codes for CASSDGPGLTDTQYF.

This chain uses TRBV9 with TRBJ2-7, with 12 positions matching TRBD2. Germline assignment: CDR1 SGDLS and CDR2 YYNGEE. V lost 3 bases and J lost 4; bases outside the gene matches: 2. The CDR3 has 14 residues. CDR3 DNA: TGTGCCAGCAGCGCTAGCGGGAGGGTGTACGAGCAGTACTTC. Translating gives CASSASGRVYEQYF.

The chain has TRBV14 and TRBJ2-7, with D unclear. This CDR3 comprises 12 residues. The V end was cut by 0 bases, the J end by 7 bases, with 7 bases between. Germline lookup yields CDR1 SGHDN and CDR2 FVKESK. The CDR3 reads CASSQDSVEQYF. The DNA for the CDR3 is TGTGCCAGCAGCCAAGACTCGGTAGAGCAGTACTTC.

The J gene is TRBJ1-2, the V gene TRBV7-9; D is unclear. The CDR3 has 17 residues. The V gene lost 5 bases and the J gene lost 4 bases, with 23 bases spanning the gap. CDR1 SEHNR and CDR2 FQNEAQ come from the germline V gene (reference sequence). The CDR3 nucleotides are TGTGCCAGCAGCCTTTCTTGGGATTACGGGAAAGTCTATGGCTACACCTTC. The encoded protein is CASSLSWDYGKVYGYTF.

The chain combines TRBV21-1 with TRBJ2-5. TRBV21-1 is listed as a pseudogene. This CDR3 has 15 residues. Here the CDR3 DNA reads TGTGCCAGCAGCAAATGGGTGGCCAACCAAGAGACCCAGTACTTC. Encoded protein: CASSKWVANQETQYF.

V is TRBV28 and J is TRBJ2-7, with D perhaps assigned TRBD1 or TRBD2 (5 bases each). Germline CDR1 reads MDHEN; CDR2 reads SYDVKM. This CDR3 region has 14 residues. The ends were cut back, 6 bases at V and 6 bases at J, with 18 bases in the middle. The CDR3: CASSPSGQVGEQYF. DNA of the CDR3: TGTGCCAGCAGCCCGTCGGGGCAGGTAGGCGAGCAGTACTTC. Full variable domain (remainder filled in from reference TRBV28 and TRBJ2-7): DVKVTQSSRYLVKRTGEKVFLECVQDMDHENMFWYRQDPGLGLRLIYFSYDVKMKEKGDIPEGYSVSREKKERFSLILESASTNQTSMYLCASSPSGQVGEQYFGPGTRLTVT.

The chain has TRBV27 and TRBJ1-4, with D perhaps matching TRBD1 (5 bases). The V and J ends lost 10 bases and 4 bases respectively, with 22 bases between them. This CDR3 has 16 amino acids. CDR1 and CDR2 (germline): MNHEY, SMNVEV (reference sequence). This chain's CDR3 is CATITLGQGLNEKLFF. The CDR3 DNA follows: TGTGCCACTATAACCCTTGGTCAGGGCCTTAATGAAAAACTGTTTTTT.

The chain is built from TRBV29-1 and TRBJ2-5; 9 bases match TRBD1. The V and J ends lost 7 bases and 3 bases, in that order; junction bases with no gene match: 3. Germline loops: CDR1 SQVTM, CDR2 ANQGSEA. The CDR3 runs to 12 residues. The CDR3 region is CSGRDREETQYF. For the CDR3, the DNA is TGCAGCGGCCGGGACAGGGAAGAGACCCAGTACTTC.

The rearrangement links TRBV2 to TRBJ2-5; D ambiguous. The CDR3 extends over 16 amino acids. V was trimmed by 0 bases and J by 2 bases, leaving 13 bases between them. CDR1 SNHLY and CDR2 FYNNEI come from the germline V gene. CDR3 DNA: TGTGCCAGCAGTGAAGCGCTTGTCACACTTCAAGAGACCCAGTACTTC. As protein: CASSEALVTLQETQYF.

The rearrangement links TRBV7-8 to TRBJ2-7, with 8 bases identical to TRBD1. Trimming at V came to 5 bases and at J to 2 bases, leaving 8 bases not matched to a gene. The CDR3 spans 15 residues. The germline V gene encodes CDR1 SGHVS and CDR2 FQNEAQ. The CDR3 nucleotides read TGTGCCAGCAGCGCGACAGGGGCCCTCCCCTACGAGCAGTACTTC. This translates into CASSATGALPYEQYF. Complete variable domain (other parts from reference TRBV7-8 and TRBJ2-7): GAGVSQSPRYKVAKRGQDVALRCDPISGHVSLFWYQQALGQGPEFLTYFQNEAQLDKSGLPSDRFFAERPEGSVSTLKIQRTQQEDSAVYLCASSATGALPYEQYFGPGTRLTVT.

The V call is TRBV9, the J call TRBJ2-7, with D maybe TRBD1 (6 bases). Per germline, CDR1 SGDLS and CDR2 YYNGEE. CDR3 length: 16 amino acids. V was cut by 0 bases and J by 6 bases, with 19 bases left in between. The CDR3 is CASSVDVVSDRTEQYF. The CDR3 DNA is TGTGCCAGCAGCGTAGATGTGGTTTCGGACAGAACCGAGCAGTACTTC. Variable domain in full (rest from reference TRBV9 and TRBJ2-7): DSGVTQTPKHLITATGQRVTLRCSPRSGDLSVYWYQQSLDQGLQFLIQYYNGEERAKGNILERFSAQQFPDLHSELNLSSLELGDSALYFCASSVDVVSDRTEQYFGPGTRLTVT.

The V call is TRBV2, the J call TRBJ1-5; the D is unclear. Germline CDR1 reads SNHLY; CDR2 reads FYNNEI. The CDR3 loop spans 12 amino acids. V was shortened by 11 bases and J by 5 bases, with 13 bases between the two germline ends. The CDR3 protein is CAAGFGDQPQHF. Here the CDR3 DNA reads TGTGCCGCCGGTTTTGGGGATCAGCCCCAGCATTTT. Together with reference TRBV2 and TRBJ1-5, the CDR3 gives the full variable domain: EPEVTQTPSHQVTQMGQEVILRCVPISNHLYFYWYRQILGQKVEFLVSFYNNEISEKSEIFDDQFSVERPDGSNFTLKIRSTKLEDSAMYFCAAGFGDQPQHFGDGTRLSIL.

The genes are TRBV9 and TRBJ2-7, with a weak D call TRBD2 (6 bases). The germline V and J ends were trimmed by 3 bases and 6 bases, with 22 bases remaining between them. Germline lookup yields CDR1 SGDLS and CDR2 YYNGEE. This CDR3 is 16 amino acids long. CDR3 coding DNA: TGTGCCAGCAGCGGACCTCCATGGGGACTGACCTTCGAGCAGTACTTC. Translating gives CASSGPPWGLTFEQYF.

This clone was detected once. This chain uses TRBV7-9 with TRBJ1-2, with unresolved D. CDR1 SEHNR and CDR2 FQNEAQ come from the germline V gene (reference sequence). The CDR3 consists of 15 residues. Trimming removed 1 base from V and 8 bases from J, with 17 bases in between. This chain's CDR3 is CASSLGLGSNGGYTF. DNA for the CDR3: TGTGCCAGCAGCTTAGGGTTAGGATCAAACGGGGGCTACACCTTC.

The V call is TRBV27, the J call TRBJ1-2, with D unclear. The V and J ends lost 6 bases and 7 bases respectively, with 15 bases between them. Germline values: CDR1 MNHEY, CDR2 SMNVEV (reference sequence). The CDR3 consists of 13 residues. The CDR3 region has the DNA TGTGCCAGCAGCTTAAATCCTAAAGGTGGCTACACCTTC. This gives the protein CASSLNPKGGYTF.

This sequence joins TRBV18 and TRBJ2-3, with 7 positions matching TRBD2. After removal of 6 bases from V and 6 bases from J, the junction contained 12 bases not matched to a gene. Germline CDR1 and CDR2: KGHSH and LQKENI. This CDR3 is 15 amino acids long. CDR3 sequence (DNA): TGTGCCAGCTCGATATCCCGGCGGGAGACCGATACGCAGTATTTT. Its protein is CASSISRRETDTQYF.